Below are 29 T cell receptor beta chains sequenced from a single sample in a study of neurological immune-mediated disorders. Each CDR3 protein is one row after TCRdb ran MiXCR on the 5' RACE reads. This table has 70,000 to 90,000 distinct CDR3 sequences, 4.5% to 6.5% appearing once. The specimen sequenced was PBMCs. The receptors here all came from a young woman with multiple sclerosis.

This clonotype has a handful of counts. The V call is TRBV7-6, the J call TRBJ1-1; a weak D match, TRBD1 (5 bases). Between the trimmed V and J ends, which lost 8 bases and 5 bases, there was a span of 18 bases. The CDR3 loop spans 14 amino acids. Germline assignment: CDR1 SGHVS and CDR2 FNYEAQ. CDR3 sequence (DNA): TGTGCCAGCTCGATGCGCCAGGGTGATACTGAAGCTTTCTTT. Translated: CASSMRQGDTEAFF.

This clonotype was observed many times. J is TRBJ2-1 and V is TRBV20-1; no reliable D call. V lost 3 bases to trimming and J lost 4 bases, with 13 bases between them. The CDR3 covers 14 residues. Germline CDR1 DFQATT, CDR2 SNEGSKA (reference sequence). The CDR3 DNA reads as TGCAGTGCTAGCCTCCGAGCGCAGTACAATGAGCAGTTCTTC. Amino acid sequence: CSASLRAQYNEQFF.

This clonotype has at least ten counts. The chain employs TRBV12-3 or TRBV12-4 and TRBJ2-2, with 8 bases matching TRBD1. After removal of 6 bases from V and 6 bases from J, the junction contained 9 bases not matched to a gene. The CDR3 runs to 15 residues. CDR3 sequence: CASSRRTGLAGELFF. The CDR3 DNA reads TGTGCCAGCAGCCGCAGGACAGGGCTGGCCGGGGAGCTGTTTTTT.

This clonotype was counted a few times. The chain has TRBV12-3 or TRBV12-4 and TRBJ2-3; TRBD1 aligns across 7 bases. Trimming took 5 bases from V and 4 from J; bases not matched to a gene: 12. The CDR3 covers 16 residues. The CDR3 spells CASSLRTGLGADTQYF. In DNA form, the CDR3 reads TGTGCCAGCAGTCTACGGACAGGCCTGGGAGCAGATACGCAGTATTTT.

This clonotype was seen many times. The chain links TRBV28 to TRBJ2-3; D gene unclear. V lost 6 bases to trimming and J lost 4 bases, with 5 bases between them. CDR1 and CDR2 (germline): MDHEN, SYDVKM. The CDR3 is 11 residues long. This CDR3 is CASRTPDTQYF. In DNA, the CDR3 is TGTGCCAGCAGGACCCCAGATACGCAGTATTTT.

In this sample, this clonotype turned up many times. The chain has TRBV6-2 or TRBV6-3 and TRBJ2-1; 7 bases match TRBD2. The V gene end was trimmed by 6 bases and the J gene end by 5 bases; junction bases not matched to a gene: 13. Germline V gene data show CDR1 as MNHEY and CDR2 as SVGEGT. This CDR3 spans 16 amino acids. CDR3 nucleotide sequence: TGTGCCAGCAGCTCTCCCCGGGACTACCGGAACAATGAGCAGTTCTTC. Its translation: CASSSPRDYRNNEQFF.

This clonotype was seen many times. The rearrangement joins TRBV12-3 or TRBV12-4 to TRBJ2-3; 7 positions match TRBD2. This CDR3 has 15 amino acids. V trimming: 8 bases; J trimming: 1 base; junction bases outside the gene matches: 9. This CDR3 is CASSKLAVRTDTQYF. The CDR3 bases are TGTGCCAGCTCTAAGCTAGCGGTTCGCACAGATACGCAGTATTTT.

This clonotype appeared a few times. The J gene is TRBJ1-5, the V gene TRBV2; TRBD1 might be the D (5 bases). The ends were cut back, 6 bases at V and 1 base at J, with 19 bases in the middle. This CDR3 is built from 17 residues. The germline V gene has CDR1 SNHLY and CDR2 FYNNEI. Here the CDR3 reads CASSSGTRIRSNQPQHF. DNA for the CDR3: TGTGCCAGCAGCTCCGGGACCCGAATTCGCAGCAATCAGCCCCAGCATTTT.

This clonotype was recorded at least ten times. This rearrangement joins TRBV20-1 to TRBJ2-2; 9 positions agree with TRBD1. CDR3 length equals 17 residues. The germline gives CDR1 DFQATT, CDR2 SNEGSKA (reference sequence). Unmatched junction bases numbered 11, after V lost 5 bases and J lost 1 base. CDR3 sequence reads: CSAVQRPGQGNTGELFF. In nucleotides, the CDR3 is TGCAGTGCTGTACAAAGGCCGGGACAGGGGAACACCGGGGAGCTGTTTTTT.

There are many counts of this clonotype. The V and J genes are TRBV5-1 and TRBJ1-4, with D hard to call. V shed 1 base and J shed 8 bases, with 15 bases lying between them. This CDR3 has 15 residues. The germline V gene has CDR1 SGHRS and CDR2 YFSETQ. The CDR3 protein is CASSLSPSFQEKLFF. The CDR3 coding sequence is TGCGCCAGCAGCTTGTCACCCAGTTTCCAGGAAAAACTGTTTTTT.

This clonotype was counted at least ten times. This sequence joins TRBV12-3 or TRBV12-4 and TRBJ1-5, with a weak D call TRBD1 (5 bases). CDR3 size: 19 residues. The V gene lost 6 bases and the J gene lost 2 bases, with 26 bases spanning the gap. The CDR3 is CASSLPGRAMFVGNQPQHF. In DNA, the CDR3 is TGTGCCAGCAGCCTACCGGGACGGGCGATGTTTGTGGGCAATCAGCCCCAGCATTTT.

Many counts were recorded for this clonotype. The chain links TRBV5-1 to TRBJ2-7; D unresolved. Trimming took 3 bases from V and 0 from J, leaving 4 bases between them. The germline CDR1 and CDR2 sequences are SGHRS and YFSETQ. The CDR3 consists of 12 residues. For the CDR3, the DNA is TGCGCCAGCAGCTCGAACTCCTACGAGCAGTACTTC. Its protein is CASSSNSYEQYF. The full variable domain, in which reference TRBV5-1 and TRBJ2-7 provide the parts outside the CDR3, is KAGVTQTPRYLIKTRGQQVTLSCSPISGHRSVSWYQQTPGQGLQFLFEYFSETQRNKGNFPGRFSGRQFSNSRSEMNVSTLELGDSALYLCASSSNSYEQYFGPGTRLTVT.

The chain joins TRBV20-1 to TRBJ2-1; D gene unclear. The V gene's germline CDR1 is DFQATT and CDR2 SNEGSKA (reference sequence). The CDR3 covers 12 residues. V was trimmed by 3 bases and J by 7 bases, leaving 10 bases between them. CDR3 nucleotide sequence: TGCAGTGCTAGTCAGTCTGAGAATGAGCAGTTCTTC. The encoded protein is CSASQSENEQFF.

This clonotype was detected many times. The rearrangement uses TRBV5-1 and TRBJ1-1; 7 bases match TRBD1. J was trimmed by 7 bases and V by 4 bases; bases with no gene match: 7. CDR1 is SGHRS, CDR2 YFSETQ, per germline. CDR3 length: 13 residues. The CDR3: CASSLGQIFEAFF. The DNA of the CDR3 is TGCGCCAGCAGCCTGGGACAGATCTTTGAAGCTTTCTTT.

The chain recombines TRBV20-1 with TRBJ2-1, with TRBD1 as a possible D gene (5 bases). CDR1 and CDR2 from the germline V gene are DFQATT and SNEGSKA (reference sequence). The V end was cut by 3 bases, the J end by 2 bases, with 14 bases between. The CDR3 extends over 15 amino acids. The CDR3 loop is CSASADSLPYNEQFF. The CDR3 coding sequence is TGCAGTGCTAGCGCCGACAGCTTACCCTACAATGAGCAGTTCTTC.

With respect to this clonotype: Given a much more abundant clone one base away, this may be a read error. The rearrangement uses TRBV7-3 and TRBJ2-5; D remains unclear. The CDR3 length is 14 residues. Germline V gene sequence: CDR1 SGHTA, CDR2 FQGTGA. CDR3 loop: CASSLASSQENQYF. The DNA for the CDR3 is TGTGCCAGCAGCTTAGCGTCCTCACAAGAGAACCAGTACTTC.

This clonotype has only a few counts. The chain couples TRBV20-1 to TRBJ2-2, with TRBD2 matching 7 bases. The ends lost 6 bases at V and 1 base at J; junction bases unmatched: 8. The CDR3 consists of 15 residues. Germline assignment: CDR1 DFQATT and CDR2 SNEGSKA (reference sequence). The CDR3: CSALLAELNTGELFF. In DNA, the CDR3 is TGCAGTGCCCTCCTAGCGGAGCTGAACACCGGGGAGCTGTTTTTT.

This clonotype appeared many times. The CDR3 region is CASTPLNKVNTGELFF. The CDR3 DNA is TGTGCCAGCACCCCCTTGAACAAGGTTAACACCGGGGAGCTGTTTTTT. The chain is built from TRBV12-3 or TRBV12-4 and TRBJ2-2; no reliable D call. Trimming took 7 bases from V and 2 from J, leaving 17 bases between them. The CDR3 is made up of 16 amino acids.

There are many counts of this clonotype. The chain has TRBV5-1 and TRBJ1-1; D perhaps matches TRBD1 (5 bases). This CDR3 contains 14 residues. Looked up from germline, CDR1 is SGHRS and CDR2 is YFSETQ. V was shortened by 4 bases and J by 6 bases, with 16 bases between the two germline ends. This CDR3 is CASSPSTVPAEAFF. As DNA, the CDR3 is TGCGCCAGCAGCCCCTCGACAGTCCCCGCTGAAGCTTTCTTT.

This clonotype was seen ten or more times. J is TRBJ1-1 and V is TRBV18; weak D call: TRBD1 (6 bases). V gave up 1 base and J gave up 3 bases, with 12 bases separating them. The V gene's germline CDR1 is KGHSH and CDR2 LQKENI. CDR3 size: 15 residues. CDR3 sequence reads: CASSPRAGVDTEAFF. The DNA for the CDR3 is TGTGCCAGCTCACCACGAGCAGGGGTGGACACTGAAGCTTTCTTT.

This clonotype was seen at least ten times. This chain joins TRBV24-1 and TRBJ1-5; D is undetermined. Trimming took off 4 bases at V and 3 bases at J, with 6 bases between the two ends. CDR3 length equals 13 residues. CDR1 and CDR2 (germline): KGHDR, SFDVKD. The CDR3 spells CATSDRYNQPQHF. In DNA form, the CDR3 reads TGTGCCACCAGTGACAGATACAATCAGCCCCAGCATTTT.

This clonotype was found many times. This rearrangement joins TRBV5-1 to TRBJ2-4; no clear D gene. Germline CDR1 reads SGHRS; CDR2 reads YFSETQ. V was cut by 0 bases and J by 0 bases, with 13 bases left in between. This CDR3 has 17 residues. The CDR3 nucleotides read TGCGCCAGCAGCTTGGACTTAGGAAGCCTAGCCAAAAACATTCAGTACTTC. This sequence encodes CASSLDLGSLAKNIQYF.

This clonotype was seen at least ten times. CDR3 in amino acids: CASSSTGHKLFF. The CDR3 DNA sequence: TGTGCCAGCAGTTCGACAGGGCATAAACTGTTTTTT. The rearrangement joins TRBV12-3 or TRBV12-4 to TRBJ1-4, with 7 bases matching TRBD1. The CDR3 contains 12 residues. After removal of 4 bases from V and 11 bases from J, the junction contained 4 bases not matched to a gene.

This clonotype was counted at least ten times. The CDR3 DNA reads as TGTGCCAGCAGCCCCTTCGCGGGGAACTATGGCTACACCTTC. Its protein is CASSPFAGNYGYTF. The rearrangement links TRBV5-5 to TRBJ1-2; D unresolved. Trimming left V 4 bases short and J 2 bases short, with 12 bases between. This CDR3 has 14 residues. Germline V gene lookup returns CDR1 SGHKS and CDR2 YYEKEE (reference sequence).

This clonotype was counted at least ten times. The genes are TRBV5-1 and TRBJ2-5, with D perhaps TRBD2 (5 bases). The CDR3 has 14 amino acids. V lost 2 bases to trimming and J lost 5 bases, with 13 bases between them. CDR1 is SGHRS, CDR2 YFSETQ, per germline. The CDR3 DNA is TGCGCCAGCAGCTTTAATGGAGGAGTGGAGACCCAGTACTTC. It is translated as CASSFNGGVETQYF.

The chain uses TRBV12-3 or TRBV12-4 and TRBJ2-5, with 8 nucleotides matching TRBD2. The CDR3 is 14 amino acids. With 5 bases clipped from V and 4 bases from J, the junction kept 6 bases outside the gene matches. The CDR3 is CASSVGLGGETQYF. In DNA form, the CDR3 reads TGTGCCAGCAGTGTGGGACTAGGAGGAGAGACCCAGTACTTC.

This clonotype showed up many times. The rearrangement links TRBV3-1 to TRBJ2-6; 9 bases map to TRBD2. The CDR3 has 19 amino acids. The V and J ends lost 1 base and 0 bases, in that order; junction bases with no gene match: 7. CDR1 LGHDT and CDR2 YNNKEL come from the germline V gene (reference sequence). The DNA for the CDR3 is TGTGCCAGCAGCCAAGCGGCGCTAGCGGGGCTCTCTGGGGCCAACGTCCTGACTTTC. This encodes CASSQAALAGLSGANVLTF.

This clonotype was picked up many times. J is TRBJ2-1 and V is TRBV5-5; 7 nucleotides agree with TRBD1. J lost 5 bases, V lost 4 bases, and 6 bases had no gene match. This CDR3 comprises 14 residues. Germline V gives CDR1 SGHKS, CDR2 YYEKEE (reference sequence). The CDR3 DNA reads TGTGCCAGCAGCCGACTCGACAGGGACAATGAGCAGTTCTTC. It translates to CASSRLDRDNEQFF.

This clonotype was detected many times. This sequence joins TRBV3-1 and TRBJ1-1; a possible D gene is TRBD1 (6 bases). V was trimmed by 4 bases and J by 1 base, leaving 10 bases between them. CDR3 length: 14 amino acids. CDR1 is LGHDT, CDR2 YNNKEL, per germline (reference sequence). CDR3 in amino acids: CASSPQGQNTEAFF. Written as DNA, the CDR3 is TGTGCCAGCAGCCCACAGGGTCAGAACACTGAAGCTTTCTTT.